The sequence of this T cell receptor (beta chain) was determined in a study of neoadjuvant anti-PD-1 for oral cavity cancer. Study context: Non-progressing patients received a fourth nivolumab dose near day 43, then surgery on days 50-56.

Survey sequencing of tumors mostly used around 4.8 ug DNA, two replicates. The protocol was immunoSEQ multiplex PCR, while the TCRdb copy is restricted to in-frame clones and leaves out a portion. The profile covers 10,000 or so clones, with 66% appearing a single time and roughly 8.3% taken by the ten largest. The CDR3 runs to 14 residues. Germline V gives CDR1 SGHAT, CDR2 FQNNGV. V was shortened by 4 bases and J by 1 base, with 7 bases between the two germline ends. General study findings and limits: Expansion of preexisting intratumoral clones was suggested to aid response.

Comments on this clone: Its specificity is not known.

Patients had newly diagnosed, untreated stage II-IVA oral cavity squamous cell carcinoma. The chain combines TRBV11-2 with TRBJ2-2; D gene uncertain. The sequence was collected from a person between 40 and 79 years old with oral cavity squamous cell carcinoma. This specimen was tumor tissue, taken before nivolumab (anti-PD-1) treatment. CDR3 sequence (DNA): TGTGCCAGCAGCTCCCGACAGAACACCGGGGAGCTGTTTTTT. It is translated as CASSSRQNTGELFF.